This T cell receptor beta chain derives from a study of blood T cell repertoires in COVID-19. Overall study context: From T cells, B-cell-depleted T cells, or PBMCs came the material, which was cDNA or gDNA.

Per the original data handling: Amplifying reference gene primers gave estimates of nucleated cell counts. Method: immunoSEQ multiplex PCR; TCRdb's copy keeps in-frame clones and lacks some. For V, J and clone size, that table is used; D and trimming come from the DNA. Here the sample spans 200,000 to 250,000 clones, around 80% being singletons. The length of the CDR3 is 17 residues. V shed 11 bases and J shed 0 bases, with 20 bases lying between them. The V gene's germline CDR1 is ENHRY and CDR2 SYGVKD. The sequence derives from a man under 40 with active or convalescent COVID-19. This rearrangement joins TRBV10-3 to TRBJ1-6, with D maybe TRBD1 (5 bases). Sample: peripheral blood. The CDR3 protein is CACRRGTSSSYNSPLHF. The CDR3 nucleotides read TGTGCCTGCAGGAGGGGCACCTCCAGCTCCTATAATTCACCCCTCCACTTT.